This TCR beta chain was retrieved from a study of OX40 agonist ivuxolimab in advanced cancers. At the level of the study: Ivuxolimab is a fully human IgG2 antibody that activates OX40 (CD134). Cohort: 80% to 90% men, mean age approximately 60, aged about 20 to 79. Regarding the study as a whole: Some nonresponders also had low normalized T-cell clonal expansion. Which antigen the expanded peripheral T cells recognized is unknown.

The CDR3 covers 13 residues. Per germline, CDR1 SGHKS and CDR2 YYEKEE (reference sequence). V gave up 6 bases and J gave up 3 bases, with 12 bases separating them. About this clone: Its cognate antigen is unknown.

The repertoire was sequenced with immunoSEQ multiplex PCR; TCRdb's copy has only in-frame clones and lacks some. The sample contains 45,000 or so clones, around 90% of which appear only once. The material sequenced was CD4+ or CD8+ T cells sorted from blood, taken in a trial of the OX40 agonist ivuxolimab. The chain carries TRBV5-5 and TRBJ1-1; D unclear. This receptor was obtained from an adult with an advanced solid tumor such as melanoma, head and neck, liver or kidney cancer. CDR3 region: CASILDIDTEAFF. As DNA, the CDR3 is TGTGCCAGCATCCTTGATATCGACACTGAAGCTTTCTTT.